The 11 T cell receptor beta chains presented below share a single source sample, sequenced in a study of control samples from healthy donors and cancer patients. Profiling relied on immunoSEQ multiplex PCR, and the TCRdb table lists in-frame clones only, not all of them. The repertoire holds tens of thousands of clones, with 91% as singletons. Source material: blood. These receptors all come from a man younger than 40 in good health.

V is TRBV4-3 and J is TRBJ2-4; D perhaps matches TRBD2 (7 bases). The CDR3 consists of 21 residues. Germline V lookup: CDR1 LGHNA, CDR2 YSLEER. The CDR3 DNA reads TGCCCCCCCCGCCGGGGGGAGGGCAGGGGAAGGTCCGATTTAGCCAAAAACATTCAGTACTTC. This encodes CPPRRGEGRGRSDLAKNIQYF.

V gene TRBV10-3 combines with J gene TRBJ2-5; 15 bases line up with TRBD2. In germline, CDR1 is ENHRY, CDR2 SYGVKD. There are 16 residues in the CDR3. V lost 6 bases and J lost 2; bases outside the gene matches: 4. The CDR3 DNA sequence: TGTGCCATCAGCCCCGGACTAGCGGGGGGGCAAGAGACCCAGTACTTC. Its translation: CAISPGLAGGQETQYF.

V usage is TRBV25-1 and J usage is TRBJ2-5; unclear D gene. Germline loops: CDR1 MGHDK, CDR2 SYGVNS. The CDR3 contains 10 residues. Trimming pared 6 bases from V and 4 bases from J, leaving 3 bases between. CDR3 in amino acids: CASSGETQYF. In DNA form, the CDR3 reads TGTGCCAGCAGCGGAGAGACCCAGTACTTC.

The V call is TRBV13, the J call TRBJ2-7; either TRBD1 or TRBD2 may fit D (5 bases each). CDR1 is PRHDT, CDR2 FYEKMQ, per germline (reference sequence). V shed 4 bases and J shed 2 bases, with 24 bases lying between them. The CDR3 sequence is 18 residues long. In nucleotides, the CDR3 is TGTGCCAGCAGCTCCCGGACACTTCCCGACTATGGGGCCTACGAGCAGTACTTC. Translating it yields CASSSRTLPDYGAYEQYF.

The chain has TRBV5-5 and TRBJ1-2; no clear D. Trimming removed 0 bases from V and 2 bases from J, with 8 bases in between. The CDR3 has 14 residues. Germline lookup yields CDR1 SGHKS and CDR2 YYEKEE (reference sequence). The CDR3 nucleotides are TGTGCCAGCAGCTTGGCGGCCCAGAACTATGGCTACACCTTC. Translating gives CASSLAAQNYGYTF.

CDR3 DNA sequence: TGCAGTGCTAGTCTCGGGGGAGCATCGAGAAATTCACCCCTCCACTTT. This sequence encodes CSASLGGASRNSPLHF. This chain connects TRBV20-1 to TRBJ1-6; perhaps TRBD1 as D (5 bases). V lost 3 bases, J lost 7 bases, and 19 bases lay in between. The CDR3 is 16 residues long. The germline V gene encodes CDR1 DFQATT and CDR2 SNEGSKA (reference sequence).

This chain joins TRBV19 and TRBJ1-2; D is unresolved. Germline loops: CDR1 LNHDA, CDR2 SQIVND (reference sequence). The CDR3 is 15 residues long. Trimming took 5 bases from V and 5 from J, leaving 18 bases between them. The CDR3 DNA reads as TGTGCCAGTAGTCCCACGGAGGGTTCGCGGTATGGCTACACCTTC. It codes for CASSPTEGSRYGYTF.

The J gene is TRBJ1-1, the V gene TRBV19; D is ambiguous. The CDR3 totals 14 residues. V was cut by 1 base and J by 0 bases, with 6 bases left in between. Germline CDR1 is LNHDA and CDR2 is SQIVND (reference sequence). The CDR3 bases are TGTGCCAGTAGTATAGGGCAGGTGAACACTGAAGCTTTCTTT. Its protein product is CASSIGQVNTEAFF.

This chain links TRBV30 with TRBJ1-6, with D possibly matching TRBD1 (5 bases). Germline assignment: CDR1 GTSNPN and CDR2 SVGIG (reference sequence). V lost 0 bases and J 6 bases, leaving 12 bases between the germline ends. CDR3 length equals 15 residues. DNA of the CDR3: TGTGCCTGGAGTGTGTTAGGGACTTCTAATTCACCCCTCCACTTT. This sequence encodes CAWSVLGTSNSPLHF.

The chain recombines TRBV5-5 with TRBJ1-5; 7 bases are shared with TRBD1. Trimming removed 4 bases from V and 0 bases from J; junction bases left unmatched: 7. There are 16 residues in the CDR3. The germline CDR1 and CDR2 sequences are SGHKS and YYEKEE (reference sequence). The chain's CDR3 is CASSRDSTSSNQPQHF. CDR3 coding DNA: TGTGCCAGCAGCCGGGACAGTACATCTAGCAATCAGCCCCAGCATTTT. Using reference TRBV5-5 and TRBJ1-5 for the parts outside the CDR3, the full variable domain is DAGVTQSPTHLIKTRGQQVTLRCSPISGHKSVSWYQQVLGQGPQFIFQYYEKEERGRGNFPDRFSARQFPNYSSELNVNALLLGDSALYLCASSRDSTSSNQPQHFGDGTRLSIL.

The chain carries TRBV7-2 and TRBJ2-1; TRBD2 might be the D (5 bases). Germline V CDR1 and CDR2: SGHTA, FQGNSA. V was pared by 1 base and J by 8 bases, with 12 bases between. The CDR3 contains 14 residues. The CDR3 spells CASSLDRGPYEQFF. CDR3 DNA sequence: TGTGCCAGCAGCTTAGATCGAGGGCCCTATGAGCAGTTCTTC.